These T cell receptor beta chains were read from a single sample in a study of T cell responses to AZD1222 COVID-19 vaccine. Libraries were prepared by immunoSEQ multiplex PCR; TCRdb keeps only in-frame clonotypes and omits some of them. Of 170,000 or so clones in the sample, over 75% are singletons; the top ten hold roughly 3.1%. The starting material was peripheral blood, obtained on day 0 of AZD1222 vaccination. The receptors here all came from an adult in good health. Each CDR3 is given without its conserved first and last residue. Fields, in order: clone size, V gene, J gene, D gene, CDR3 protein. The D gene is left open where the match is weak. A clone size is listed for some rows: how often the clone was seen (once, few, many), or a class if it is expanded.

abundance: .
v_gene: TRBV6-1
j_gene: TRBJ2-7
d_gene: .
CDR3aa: ASSEADGGLSYEQY

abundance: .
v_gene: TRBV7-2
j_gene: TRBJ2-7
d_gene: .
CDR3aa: ASSLEGQGQY

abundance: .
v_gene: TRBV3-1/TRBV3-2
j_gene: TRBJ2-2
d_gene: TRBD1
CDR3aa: ASSQKGQGYTGELF

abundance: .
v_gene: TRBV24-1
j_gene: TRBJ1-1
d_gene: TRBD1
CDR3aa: ATAPTNRGGTEAF

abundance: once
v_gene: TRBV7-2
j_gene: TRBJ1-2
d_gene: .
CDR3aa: ASSLEEHLYT

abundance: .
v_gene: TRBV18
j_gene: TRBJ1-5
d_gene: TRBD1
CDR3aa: ASSHGPGQGSQPQH

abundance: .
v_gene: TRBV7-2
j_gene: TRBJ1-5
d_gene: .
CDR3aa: ASSQDGHQPQH

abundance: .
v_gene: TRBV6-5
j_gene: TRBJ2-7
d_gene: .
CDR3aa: ASSYSGRTSREQY

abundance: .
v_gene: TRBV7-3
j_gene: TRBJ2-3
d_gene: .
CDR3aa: ASSPNMDTQY

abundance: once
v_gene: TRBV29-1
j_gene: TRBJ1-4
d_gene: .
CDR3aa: SGGRRGEKLF

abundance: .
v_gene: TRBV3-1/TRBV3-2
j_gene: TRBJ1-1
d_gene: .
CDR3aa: ASSQDLGGDTEAF

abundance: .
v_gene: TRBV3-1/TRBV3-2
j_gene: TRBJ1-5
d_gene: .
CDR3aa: ASSQGTQPQH

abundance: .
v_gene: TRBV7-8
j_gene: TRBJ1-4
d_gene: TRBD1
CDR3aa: ASSPTFSVRGNEKLF

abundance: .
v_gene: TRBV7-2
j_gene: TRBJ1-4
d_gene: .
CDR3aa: ASSLVSATNEKLF

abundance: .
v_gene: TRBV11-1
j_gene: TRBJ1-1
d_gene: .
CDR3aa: ASSHSGDAEAF

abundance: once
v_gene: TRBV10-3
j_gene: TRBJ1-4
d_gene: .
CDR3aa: ATAGGGQPNEKLF

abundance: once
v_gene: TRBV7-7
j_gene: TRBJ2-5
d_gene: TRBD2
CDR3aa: ASSIERGGKETQY

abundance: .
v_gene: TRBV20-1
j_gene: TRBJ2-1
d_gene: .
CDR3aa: SATQGGEQF

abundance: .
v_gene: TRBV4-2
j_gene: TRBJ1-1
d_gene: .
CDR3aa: ASSSRGRAAAF

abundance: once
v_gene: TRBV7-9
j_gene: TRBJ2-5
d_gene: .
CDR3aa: ASSLAGAKETQY

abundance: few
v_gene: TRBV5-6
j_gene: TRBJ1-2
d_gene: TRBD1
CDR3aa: ASSQSMTGDYGYT

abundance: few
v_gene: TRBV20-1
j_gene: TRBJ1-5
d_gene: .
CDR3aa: SASFSAGHNQPQH

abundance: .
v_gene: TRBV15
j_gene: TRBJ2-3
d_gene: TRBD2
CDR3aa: ATSRVAGGPDTQY

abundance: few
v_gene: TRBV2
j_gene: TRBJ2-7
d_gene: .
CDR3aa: ASSVRGSTYEQY

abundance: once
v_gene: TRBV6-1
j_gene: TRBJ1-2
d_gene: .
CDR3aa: ATPGPHYGYT

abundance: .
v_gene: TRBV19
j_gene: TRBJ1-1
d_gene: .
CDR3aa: ASSRTENTEAF

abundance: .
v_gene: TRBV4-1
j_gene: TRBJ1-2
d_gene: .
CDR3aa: ASSQDVGAGYT

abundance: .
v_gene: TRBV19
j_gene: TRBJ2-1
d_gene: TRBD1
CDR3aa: ASSNTGDSPLGNEQF

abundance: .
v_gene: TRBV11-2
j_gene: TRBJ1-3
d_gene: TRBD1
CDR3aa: ASSATGSSGNTIY

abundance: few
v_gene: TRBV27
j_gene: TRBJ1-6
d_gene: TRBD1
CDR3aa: ASSFTQGARSPLH

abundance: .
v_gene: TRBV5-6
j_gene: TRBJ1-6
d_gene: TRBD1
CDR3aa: ASSRDRDSPLH

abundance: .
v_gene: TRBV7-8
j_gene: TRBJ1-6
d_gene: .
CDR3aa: ASSLRDQTSSYNSPLH

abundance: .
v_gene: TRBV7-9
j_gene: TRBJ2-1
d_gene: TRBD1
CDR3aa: ASSLGGQGRRGEQF

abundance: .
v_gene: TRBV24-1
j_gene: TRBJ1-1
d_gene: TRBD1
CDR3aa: ATSENRDSPPNTEAF

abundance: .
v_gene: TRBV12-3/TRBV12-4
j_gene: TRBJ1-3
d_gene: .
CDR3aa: ASTPASGNTIY

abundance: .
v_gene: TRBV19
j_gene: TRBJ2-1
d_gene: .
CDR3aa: ASRYPGGINNEQF

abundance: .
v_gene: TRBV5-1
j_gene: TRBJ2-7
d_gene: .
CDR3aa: ASSLEQGPYEQY

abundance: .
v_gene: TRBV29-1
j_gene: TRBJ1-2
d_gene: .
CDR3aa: SVSLTAGPNYGYT

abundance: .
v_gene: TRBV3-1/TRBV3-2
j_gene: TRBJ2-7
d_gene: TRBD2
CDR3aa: ASSHILAGGYEQY

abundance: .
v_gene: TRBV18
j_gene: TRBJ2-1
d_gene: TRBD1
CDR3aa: ASSRDRDNEQF

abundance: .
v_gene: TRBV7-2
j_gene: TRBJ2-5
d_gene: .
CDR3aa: ATSLKGETQY

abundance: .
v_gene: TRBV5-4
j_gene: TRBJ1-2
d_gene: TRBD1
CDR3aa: ASSLGTGGGDGYT

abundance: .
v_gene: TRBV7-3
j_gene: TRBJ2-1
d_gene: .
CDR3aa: ASSLIGGASEQF

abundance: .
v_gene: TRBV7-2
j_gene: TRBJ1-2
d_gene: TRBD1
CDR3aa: ASSQRRDREDYGYT

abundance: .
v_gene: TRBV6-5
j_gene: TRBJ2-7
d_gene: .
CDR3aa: ASSYGAASYEQY

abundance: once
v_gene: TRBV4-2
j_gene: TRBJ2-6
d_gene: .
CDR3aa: ASSQEEGPGANVLT

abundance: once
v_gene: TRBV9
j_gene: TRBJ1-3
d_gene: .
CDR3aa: ASSGLSSSGNTIY

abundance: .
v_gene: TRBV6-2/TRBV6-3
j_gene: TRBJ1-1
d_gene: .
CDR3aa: ASCLQWNTEAF

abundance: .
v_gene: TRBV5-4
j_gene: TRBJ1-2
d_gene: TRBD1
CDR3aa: ASSSKTGDNYGYT

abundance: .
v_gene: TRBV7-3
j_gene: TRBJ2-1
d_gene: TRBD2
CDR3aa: ASSPLPSGGNNEQF

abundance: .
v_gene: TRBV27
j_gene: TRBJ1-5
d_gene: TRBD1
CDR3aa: ASSLNRGLVPQH

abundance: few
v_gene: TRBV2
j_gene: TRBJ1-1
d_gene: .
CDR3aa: ASSENTEAF

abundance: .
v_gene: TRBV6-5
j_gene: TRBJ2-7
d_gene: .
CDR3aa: ASRGKGPYEQY